These 10 T cell receptor beta chains came from one sample sequenced in a study of cytomegalovirus exposure and HLA in healthy donors. The PCR used 60 Vbeta and 13 Jbeta primers. Produced via immunoSEQ multiplex PCR; TCRdb's table is partial and in-frame only. The data hold some 150,000 clones, with roughly 79% observed a single time. The sample comprised PBMCs. The source is a woman aged 45-65 years in good health and CMV-seronegative.

The gene calls are TRBV18 and TRBJ2-7; 7 bases agree with TRBD2. The V and J ends lost 3 bases and 7 bases, in that order; junction bases with no gene match: 6. CDR1 is KGHSH, CDR2 LQKENI, per germline. The CDR3 extends over 13 amino acids. The CDR3 nucleotides are TGTGCCAGCTCACCCGACTACGGGAGGGAGCAGTACTTC. It codes for CASSPDYGREQYF.

J is TRBJ2-1 and V is TRBV7-6; the match to TRBD1 covers 12 bases. V was clipped by 4 bases and J by 8 bases; unmatched bases: 9. The CDR3 contains 16 residues. CDR1 is SGHVS, CDR2 FNYEAQ, per germline. CDR3 in amino acids: CASSSKGGTGGHEQFF. CDR3 bases: TGTGCCAGCAGCTCCAAGGGTGGGACAGGGGGCCATGAGCAGTTCTTC.

The CDR3 region is CASSSGQGIPYEQYF. The DNA of the CDR3 is TGTGCCAGCAGTTCCGGACAGGGTATTCCCTACGAGCAGTACTTC. The genes are TRBV28 and TRBJ2-7; 8 nucleotides agree with TRBD1. The CDR3 totals 15 residues. Germline CDR1 and CDR2: MDHEN and SYDVKM. J was trimmed by 2 bases and V by 4 bases; bases with no gene match: 7.

The chain combines TRBV11-2 with TRBJ2-1; perhaps TRBD2 as D (6 bases). Deletions cut 0 bases from V and 3 bases from J, with 12 bases between. The CDR3 has 16 amino acids. Germline V gene lookup returns CDR1 SGHAT and CDR2 FQNNGV. The CDR3 DNA sequence: TGTGCCAGCAGCTTAGATCTCGGGGGAGGCTACAATGAGCAGTTCTTC. Protein sequence: CASSLDLGGGYNEQFF.

This clone is a singleton in its sample. The rearrangement joins TRBV28 to TRBJ2-3; 9 nucleotides match TRBD2. CDR3 length: 19 residues. Looked up from germline, CDR1 is MDHEN and CDR2 is SYDVKM. The ends lost 4 bases at V and 5 bases at J; junction bases unmatched: 19. This chain's CDR3 is CASSSSWREGSMIRDTQYF. CDR3 in DNA: TGTGCCAGCAGTTCCTCCTGGCGGGAGGGTTCCATGATAAGAGATACGCAGTATTTT.

This rearrangement joins TRBV5-1 to TRBJ2-1, with D uncertain. Trimming left V 4 bases short and J 7 bases short, with 12 bases between. Looked up from germline, CDR1 is SGHRS and CDR2 is YFSETQ. The CDR3 covers 13 residues. In DNA form, the CDR3 reads TGCGCCAGCAGCCCAAATTCGCGGAATGAGCAGTTCTTC. Translating it yields CASSPNSRNEQFF. The full variable domain, in which reference TRBV5-1 and TRBJ2-1 provide the parts outside the CDR3, is KAGVTQTPRYLIKTRGQQVTLSCSPISGHRSVSWYQQTPGQGLQFLFEYFSETQRNKGNFPGRFSGRQFSNSRSEMNVSTLELGDSALYLCASSPNSRNEQFFGPGTRLTVL.

The rearrangement links TRBV7-2 to TRBJ2-7; 7 positions agree with TRBD1. Germline assignment: CDR1 SGHTA and CDR2 FQGNSA. The V gene end was trimmed by 4 bases and the J gene end by 0 bases; junction bases not matched to a gene: 6. This CDR3 is built from 15 residues. The CDR3 nucleotides are TGTGCCAGCAGCTCAAACAGGGGAATCTCCTACGAGCAGTACTTC. Translating it yields CASSSNRGISYEQYF.

The chain has TRBV23-1 and TRBJ2-7, with D possibly TRBD1 on 6 matching bases. TRBV23-1 qualifies as an ORF whose function is uncertain. V lost 0 bases and J lost 3, with 9 bases in between. CDR3 size: 14 residues. CDR3 bases: TGCGCCAGCAGTCAATCCGCAGGGGTCTACGAGCAGTACTTC. It is translated as CASSQSAGVYEQYF.

J is TRBJ1-4 and V is TRBV5-4; no firm D call. The CDR3 runs 14 residues. Trimming took 2 bases from V and 0 from J, leaving 5 bases between them. Germline lookup yields CDR1 SGHNT and CDR2 YYREEE (reference sequence). The DNA for the CDR3 is TGTGCCAGCAGCTTCAATCCAACTAATGAAAAACTGTTTTTT. This encodes CASSFNPTNEKLFF.

This clone was counted once. The chain employs TRBV28 and TRBJ2-7; 9 bases align to TRBD2. The CDR3 contains 14 residues. Germline CDR1 MDHEN, CDR2 SYDVKM. V lost 6 bases, J lost 6 bases, and 9 bases stayed unmatched. The CDR3 region is CASSVAGGWVEQYF. CDR3 nucleotide sequence: TGTGCCAGCAGCGTGGCGGGAGGGTGGGTCGAGCAGTACTTC.